A single sample is the source of the 27 T cell receptor beta chains below, sequenced in a study of T cells in tumors after PD-1 blockade. The assay was immunoSEQ multiplex PCR, and TCRdb's table has in-frame clones only and misses some. Of 6,500 to 9,500 clones in the sample, approximately 70% were seen once. The specimen comprised tumor tissue, sampled after anti-PD-1 treatment. Receptors originate from a human donor with basal cell carcinoma.

CDR3 bases: TGTGCCAACACCCCCCTACAGGTTGAAGCTTTCTTT. Translation gives CANTPLQVEAFF. The chain is built from TRBV6-5 and TRBJ1-1; D is possibly TRBD1 (5 bases). The V gene lost 10 bases and the J gene lost 7 bases, with 16 bases spanning the gap. Germline values: CDR1 MNHEY, CDR2 SVGAGI. The CDR3 spans 12 residues.

V gene TRBV4-1 combines with J gene TRBJ1-5; no firm D call. The CDR3 runs 13 residues. Germline V gives CDR1 MGHRA, CDR2 YSYEKL. Trimming removed 0 bases from V and 5 bases from J, with 5 bases in between. CDR3 region: CASSQDSYQPQHF. The CDR3 DNA follows: TGCGCCAGCAGCCAAGATTCCTATCAGCCCCAGCATTTT.

The chain is built from TRBV14 and TRBJ1-6; possible D gene TRBD1, 5 bases. There are 16 residues in the CDR3. The germline V and J ends were trimmed by 6 bases and 5 bases, with 17 bases remaining between them. Per germline, CDR1 SGHDN and CDR2 FVKESK. CDR3 coding DNA: TGTGCCAGCAGTCCTCAAGGGGTGATGAATAATTCACCCCTCCACTTT. The encoded protein is CASSPQGVMNNSPLHF.

This clone came up once. The chain joins TRBV6-1 to TRBJ1-5; no reliable D call. The length of the CDR3 is 16 residues. The V end lost 2 bases, the J end lost 0 bases, and 11 bases lay between the germline ends. CDR1 and CDR2 from the germline V gene are MNHNS and SASEGT. Here the CDR3 DNA reads TGTGCCAGCAGTGAATTTGGCGGGGATAGCAATCAGCCCCAGCATTTT. It translates to CASSEFGGDSNQPQHF.

Only a few counts were recorded for this clone. J is TRBJ2-7 and V is TRBV27, with unresolved D. V gave up 3 bases and J gave up 0 bases, with 9 bases separating them. The V gene's germline CDR1 is MNHEY and CDR2 SMNVEV (reference sequence). The CDR3 is made up of 14 amino acids. CDR3 region: CASSFSISSYEQYF. In DNA, the CDR3 is TGTGCCAGCAGTTTTTCCATTAGCTCCTACGAGCAGTACTTC.

The sample holds one count of this clone. The chain carries TRBV6-5 and TRBJ2-7; 11 bases align to TRBD2. The CDR3 runs to 16 residues. The germline CDR1 and CDR2 sequences are MNHEY and SVGAGI. Trimming cost V 0 bases and J 7 bases; bases outside gene matches: 8. The CDR3 region has the DNA TGTGCCAGCAGTTACTCTAGGGCTAGCGGGAGGTATGAGCAGTACTTC. Translating it yields CASSYSRASGRYEQYF.

The chain employs TRBV6-1 and TRBJ2-1, with D hard to call. This CDR3 spans 12 amino acids. Trimming took off 3 bases at V and 6 bases at J, with 6 bases between the two ends. Germline lookup yields CDR1 MNHNS and CDR2 SASEGT. CDR3 sequence (DNA): TGTGCCAGCAGTGAGTATGGCAATGAGCAGTTCTTC. Translation gives CASSEYGNEQFF.

In this sample, this clone turned up once. This chain links TRBV19 with TRBJ2-7; perhaps TRBD1 as D (5 bases). The V and J ends lost 6 bases and 6 bases respectively, with 15 bases between them. CDR3 length equals 13 residues. Germline CDR1 reads LNHDA; CDR2 reads SQIVND (reference sequence). CDR3 sequence: CASSAGINSEQYF. The CDR3 DNA reads TGTGCCAGTAGCGCAGGGATTAATAGCGAGCAGTACTTC.

V is TRBV29-1 and J is TRBJ2-7; no reliable D call. The CDR3 contains 9 residues. Deletions cut 6 bases from V and 1 base from J, with 1 base between. Germline V gene sequence: CDR1 SQVTM, CDR2 ANQGSEA. The CDR3 spells CSVSYEQYF. The CDR3 DNA follows: TGCAGCGTATCCTACGAGCAGTACTTC.

J is TRBJ1-2 and V is TRBV3-1 (or the pseudogene TRBV3-2); D is perhaps TRBD1 (5 bases). V shed 3 bases and J shed 8 bases, with 7 bases lying between them. Germline V lookup: CDR1 LGHDT, CDR2 YNNKEL (reference sequence). This CDR3 has 11 amino acids. This CDR3 reads CASSQGRGYTF. CDR3 DNA: TGTGCCAGCAGCCAGGGACGAGGCTACACCTTC.

The rearrangement uses TRBV4-3 and TRBJ1-2; a weak D match, TRBD1 (6 bases). Germline-derived CDR1 and CDR2 are LGHNA and YSLEER. CDR3 length: 16 amino acids. V was clipped by 0 bases and J by 4 bases, with 15 bases between them. The CDR3 loop reads CASSQDAGAKTYGYTF. The CDR3 DNA is TGCGCCAGCAGCCAAGATGCAGGGGCGAAGACCTATGGCTACACCTTC.

This chain connects TRBV7-9 to TRBJ1-5, with D unresolved. V shed 1 base and J shed 9 bases, with 7 bases lying between them. The CDR3 consists of 12 residues. Per the germline V gene, CDR1 is SEHNR and CDR2 is FQNEAQ (reference sequence). The CDR3 DNA is TGTGCCAGCAGCTTAGATTGGCGGCCCCAGCATTTT. The encoded protein is CASSLDWRPQHF. The full variable domain, its missing parts supplied by reference TRBV7-9 and TRBJ1-5, is DTGVSQNPRHKITKRGQNVTFRCDPISEHNRLYWYRQTLGQGPEFLTYFQNEAQLEKSRLLSDRFSAERPKGSFSTLEIQRTEQGDSAMYLCASSLDWRPQHFGDGTRLSIL.

CDR3 nucleotides: TGTGCCAGCAGTTTCAAACGGGGGTTTACTGAAGCTTTCTTT. It is translated as CASSFKRGFTEAFF. The chain links TRBV28 to TRBJ1-1, with D tentatively TRBD1 (5 bases). Trimming shortened V by 3 bases and J by 5 bases, and 13 bases separated the two germline ends. The CDR3 covers 14 residues. Germline-derived CDR1 and CDR2 are MDHEN and SYDVKM.

In its sample, this clone was seen a few times. The chain is built from TRBV6-6 and TRBJ2-3; 11 bases match TRBD2. This CDR3 is built from 17 residues. The V gene's germline CDR1 is MNHNY and CDR2 SVGAGI (reference sequence). With 5 bases clipped from V and 0 bases from J, the junction kept 7 bases outside the gene matches. DNA for the CDR3: TGTGCCAGCAGTCCGACTAGCGGGGACGATAGCACAGATACGCAGTATTTT. Translation: CASSPTSGDDSTDTQYF.

J is TRBJ1-4 and V is TRBV30, with D possibly matching TRBD1 (5 bases). There are 13 residues in the CDR3. Germline CDR1 is GTSNPN and CDR2 is SVGIG (reference sequence). Trimming removed 3 bases from V and 7 bases from J, with 12 bases in between. The CDR3: CAWRLGVSEKLFF. The CDR3 DNA is TGTGCCTGGAGGCTAGGGGTTTCTGAAAAACTGTTTTTT. The full variable domain, in which reference TRBV30 and TRBJ1-4 provide the parts outside the CDR3, is SQTIHQWPATLVQPVGSPLSLECTVEGTSNPNLYWYRQAAGRGLQLLFYSVGIGQISSEVPQNLSASRPQDRQFILSSKKLLLSDSGFYLCAWRLGVSEKLFFGSGTQLSVL.

This clone is a singleton in its sample. This rearrangement joins TRBV27 to TRBJ2-2, with 8 positions matching TRBD2. V lost 0 bases, J lost 6 bases, and 9 bases stayed unmatched. The CDR3 has 17 residues. The germline V gene has CDR1 MNHEY and CDR2 SMNVEV (reference sequence). The CDR3 DNA sequence: TGTGCCAGCAGTTTATCGAACGCGGTAGCGGGATCCGGGGAGCTGTTTTTT. It encodes CASSLSNAVAGSGELFF.

The chain carries TRBV7-6 and TRBJ2-1; TRBD2 might be the D (6 bases). The V end lost 5 bases, the J end lost 6 bases, and 17 bases lay between the germline ends. Germline CDR1 is SGHVS and CDR2 is FNYEAQ. This CDR3 has 15 residues. CDR3 amino acids: CASSPLAGSGNEQFF. CDR3 sequence (DNA): TGTGCCAGCAGCCCCCTCGCGGGGTCGGGCAATGAGCAGTTCTTC.

The chain employs TRBV3-1 (or the pseudogene TRBV3-2) and TRBJ2-3; either TRBD1 or TRBD2 may supply D (6 bases each). This CDR3 contains 17 residues. Germline CDR1 LGHDT, CDR2 YNNKEL (reference sequence). Trimming removed 4 bases from V and 0 bases from J, with 17 bases in between. CDR3 sequence (DNA): TGTGCCAGCAGCCCCCCCCCGGGGGCCGCTAGCACAGATACGCAGTATTTT. Protein: CASSPPPGAASTDTQYF.

The rearrangement joins TRBV18 to TRBJ1-3; the D is unclear. This CDR3 spans 11 amino acids. Germline loops: CDR1 KGHSH, CDR2 LQKENI. Trimming pared 3 bases from V and 3 bases from J, leaving 0 bases between. The chain's CDR3 is CASSPGNTIYF. The CDR3 coding sequence is TGTGCCAGCTCACCTGGAAACACCATATATTTT.

This clone was seen a handful of times. The rearrangement joins TRBV10-2 to TRBJ2-1, with D possibly matching TRBD2 (6 bases). This CDR3 contains 12 residues. Between the trimmed V and J ends, which lost 6 bases and 8 bases, there was a span of 11 bases. Germline values: CDR1 WSHSY, CDR2 SAAADI. CDR3 sequence (DNA): TGCGCCAGCAGGGGACTGGCGGATGAGCAGTTCTTC. It is translated as CASRGLADEQFF.

The chain uses TRBV6-5 and TRBJ1-6; D remains ambiguous. Trimming removed 10 bases at V and 7 bases at J, with 14 bases between. Germline V gene data show CDR1 as MNHEY and CDR2 as SVGAGI. The CDR3 has 13 residues. The CDR3 DNA is TGTGCCACTCACCAAGGCGGGAATTCACCCCTCCACTTT. The encoded protein is CATHQGGNSPLHF.

This sequence joins TRBV10-3 and TRBJ1-3, with a possible D match to TRBD1 (5 bases). Between the trimmed V and J ends, which lost 5 bases and 0 bases, there was a span of 11 bases. Looked up from germline, CDR1 is ENHRY and CDR2 is SYGVKD. The CDR3 runs 15 residues. CDR3 amino acids: CAISPTADSGNTIYF. Here the CDR3 DNA reads TGTGCCATCAGTCCGACAGCCGACTCTGGAAACACCATATATTTT.

This sequence joins TRBV30 and TRBJ1-3, with 7 bases fitting TRBD1. The trim removed 4 bases at V and 2 bases at J, leaving 5 bases unmatched. Germline V gene lookup returns CDR1 GTSNPN and CDR2 SVGIG (reference sequence). This CDR3 comprises 14 residues. The CDR3 region is CAWNTGVPGNTIYF. CDR3 DNA sequence: TGTGCCTGGAATACAGGGGTCCCTGGAAACACCATATATTTT.

This sequence joins TRBV5-1 and TRBJ1-6; D is undetermined. Trimming pared 5 bases from V and 6 bases from J, leaving 12 bases between. CDR3 length equals 14 residues. CDR1 is SGHRS, CDR2 YFSETQ, per germline. The CDR3 DNA reads TGCGCCAGCAGGCTGGAGAGAACTAATTCACCCCTCCACTTT. Its translation is CASRLERTNSPLHF.

This chain connects TRBV5-1 to TRBJ2-2; 11 bases match TRBD2. Germline lookup yields CDR1 SGHRS and CDR2 YFSETQ. The CDR3 runs 16 residues. V was pared by 4 bases and J by 2 bases, with 4 bases of the junction left unmatched. Here the CDR3 reads CASSIGTSGNTGELFF. The CDR3 DNA follows: TGCGCCAGCAGCATAGGGACTAGCGGCAACACCGGGGAGCTGTTTTTT.

This CDR3 reads CASKTSGSEEQFF. The CDR3 coding sequence is TGTGCCAGCAAAACTAGCGGGAGCGAGGAGCAGTTCTTC. The rearrangement links TRBV2 to TRBJ2-1, with 11 bases lining up with TRBD2. Germline CDR1 is SNHLY and CDR2 is FYNNEI. After removal of 7 bases from V and 10 bases from J, the junction contained 6 bases not matched to a gene. This CDR3 is 13 amino acids long.

The CDR3: CASSVGQGNSPLHF. The CDR3, as DNA: TGTGCCAGCAGCGTAGGACAGGGTAATTCACCCCTCCACTTT. J is TRBJ1-6 and V is TRBV9; 7 nucleotides agree with TRBD1. The CDR3 length is 14 residues. CDR1 and CDR2 from the germline V gene are SGDLS and YYNGEE. Unmatched junction bases numbered 0, after V lost 0 bases and J lost 6 bases.